This TCR beta chain was sequenced for a study of PD-L1 blockade in urothelial cancer. Study information: Intravenous atezolizumab, 1,200 mg every 3 weeks, was begun by patients in the mid-2010s.

The repertoire was sequenced with immunoSEQ multiplex PCR; TCRdb's copy has only in-frame clones and lacks some. The sample comprises 43,000 or so clones, approximately 80% of which are singletons, and around 15% rests with the top ten. Noted time point: pretreatment peripheral blood. For each patient, 1 to 8 samples were obtained, pretreatment and on-treatment. Germline V gene data show CDR1 as MRHNA and CDR2 as SNTAGT. Trimming took off 6 bases at V and 1 base at J, with 12 bases between the two ends. This CDR3 region has 14 residues. The rearrangement uses TRBV6-4 and TRBJ1-1; D is undetermined. The TCR originated in a man in his 60s with urothelial cancer. This specimen consisted of PBMCs, obtained around atezolizumab (anti-PD-L1) treatment. The CDR3 DNA reads as TGTGCCAGCAGAACGGGGTTGGGGAACACTGAAGCTTTCTTT. Translated, it gives CASRTGLGNTEAFF.